Below, 8 T cell receptor beta chains from the same sample are listed, as sequenced in a study of T cells in Graves' hyperthyroidism and ophthalmopathy. From RNA transcripts, TCR beta CDR3 regions were amplified. Initially, a first-round RT-PCR of the TCR CDR3 employed the HTBI primer set. TCRdb re-called the multiplex PCR reads through MiXCR, storing one row per CDR3 protein. The table includes 300,000 to 350,000 distinct CDR3 sequences, 21% detected once. The sample consisted of blood. The receptors shown here come from a woman aged 45 to 65 with Graves' hyperthyroidism.

This clonotype was recorded at least ten times. The genes are TRBV5-1 and TRBJ1-1; a possible D gene is TRBD1 (6 bases). In germline, CDR1 is SGHRS, CDR2 YFSETQ. CDR3 size: 15 residues. V was clipped by 2 bases and J by 6 bases, with 17 bases between them. CDR3 region: CASSFNRESKAEAFF. Written as DNA, the CDR3 is TGCGCCAGCAGCTTTAACAGGGAGTCCAAGGCTGAAGCTTTCTTT.

This sequence joins TRBV11-3 and TRBJ1-5; tentatively, D is TRBD1 (6 bases). This CDR3 contains 15 residues. V shed 5 bases and J shed 4 bases, with 15 bases lying between them. CDR1 is SGHNT, CDR2 YENEEA, per germline. CDR3 in DNA: TGTGCCAGCAGCCACGGGGGGGGGGCAAATCAGCCCCAGCATTTT. Translated: CASSHGGGANQPQHF.

This clonotype was seen at least ten times. The chain couples TRBV18 to TRBJ1-4; D remains unclear. CDR3 length: 15 amino acids. The germline CDR1 and CDR2 sequences are KGHSH and LQKENI. V lost 3 bases and J 4 bases, leaving 12 bases between the germline ends. The CDR3 DNA reads TGTGCCAGCTCACCCCAGGTCCTTTATAATGAAAAACTGTTTTTT. Amino acid sequence: CASSPQVLYNEKLFF. Using reference TRBV18 and TRBJ1-4 for the parts outside the CDR3, the full variable domain is NAGVMQNPRHLVRRRGQEARLRCSPMKGHSHVYWYRQLPEEGLKFMVYLQKENIIDESGMPKERFSAEFPKEGPSILRIQQVVRGDSAAYFCASSPQVLYNEKLFFGSGTQLSVL.

This chain links TRBV6-7 with TRBJ2-1, with 10 bases aligning to TRBD1. TRBV6-7 is assigned to the ORF class and has an uncertain function. CDR3 length: 19 residues. Trimming cost V 2 bases and J 8 bases; bases outside gene matches: 18. The CDR3 nucleotides read TGTGCCAGCAGTTACCCCTTGGGTGCCAGGGACAGGGGTGAAGATGAGCAGTTCTTC. Translated, it gives CASSYPLGARDRGEDEQFF.

In this sample, this clonotype turned up many times. V is TRBV2 and J is TRBJ2-3; D is perhaps TRBD2 (5 bases). V was shortened by 7 bases and J by 0 bases, with 8 bases between the two germline ends. The CDR3 spans 13 residues. The germline V gene encodes CDR1 SNHLY and CDR2 FYNNEI. CDR3 coding DNA: TGTGCCAGCAATCGGGATAGCACAGATACGCAGTATTTT. It yields the protein CASNRDSTDTQYF.

A few counts support this clonotype. The chain recombines TRBV9 with TRBJ2-3; maybe TRBD2 (5 bases). Germline assignment: CDR1 SGDLS and CDR2 YYNGEE. CDR3 size: 13 residues. The ends were cut back, 4 bases at V and 4 bases at J, with 10 bases in the middle. The CDR3 loop reads CASSFRGSDTQYF. The CDR3 bases are TGTGCCAGCAGCTTCAGAGGGTCAGATACGCAGTATTTT.

The chain joins TRBV6-2 or TRBV6-3 to TRBJ2-7, with 12 bases that match TRBD2. Germline lookup yields CDR1 MNHEY and CDR2 SVGEGT. With 6 bases clipped from V and 3 bases from J, the junction kept 6 bases outside the gene matches. This CDR3 is 15 amino acids long. Here the CDR3 DNA reads TGTGCCAGCAGACCTCGACTAGCGGGGGTCTACGAGCAGTACTTC. It specifies CASRPRLAGVYEQYF.

This clonotype was observed many times. This chain connects TRBV20-1 to TRBJ2-4; D remains ambiguous. CDR3 length: 14 residues. CDR1 and CDR2 (germline): DFQATT, SNEGSKA (reference sequence). Trimming cost V 5 bases and J 0 bases, with 11 bases left between them. In nucleotides, the CDR3 is TGCAGTGCTCCTCCTGCGCTAGCCAAAAACATTCAGTACTTC. Translation gives CSAPPALAKNIQYF.